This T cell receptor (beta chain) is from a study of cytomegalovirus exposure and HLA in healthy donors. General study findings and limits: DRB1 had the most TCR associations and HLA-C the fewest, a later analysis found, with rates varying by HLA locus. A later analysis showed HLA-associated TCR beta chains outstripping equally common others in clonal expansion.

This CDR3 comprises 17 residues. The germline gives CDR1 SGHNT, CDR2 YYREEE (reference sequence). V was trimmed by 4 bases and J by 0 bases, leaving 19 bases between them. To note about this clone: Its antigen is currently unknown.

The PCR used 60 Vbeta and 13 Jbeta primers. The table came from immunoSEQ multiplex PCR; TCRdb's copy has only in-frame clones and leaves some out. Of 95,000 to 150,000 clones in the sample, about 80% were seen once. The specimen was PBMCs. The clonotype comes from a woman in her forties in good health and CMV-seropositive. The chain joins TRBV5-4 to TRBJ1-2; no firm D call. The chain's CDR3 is CASSAITAGIANYGYTF. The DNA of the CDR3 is TGTGCCAGCAGCGCTATTACGGCGGGGATAGCTAACTATGGCTACACCTTC.